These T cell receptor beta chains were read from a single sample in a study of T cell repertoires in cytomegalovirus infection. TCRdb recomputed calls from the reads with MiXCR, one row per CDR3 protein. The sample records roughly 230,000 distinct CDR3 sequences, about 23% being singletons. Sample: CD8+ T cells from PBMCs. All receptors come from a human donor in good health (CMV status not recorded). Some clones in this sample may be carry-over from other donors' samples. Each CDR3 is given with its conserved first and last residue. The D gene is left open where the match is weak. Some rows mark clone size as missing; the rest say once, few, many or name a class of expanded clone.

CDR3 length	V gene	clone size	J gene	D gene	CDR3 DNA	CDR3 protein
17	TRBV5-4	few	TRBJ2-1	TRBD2	TGTGCCAGCAGCAAGGGACTAGCGGGGGGGCCTTCCCATGAGCAGTTCTTC	CASSKGLAGGPSHEQFF
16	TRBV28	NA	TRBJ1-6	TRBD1	TGTGCCAGCAGTTTCCCTGGGACAGAATATAATTCACCCCTCCACTTT	CASSFPGTEYNSPLHF
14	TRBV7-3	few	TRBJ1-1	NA	TGTGCCAGCAGCCTGGGGAGGTTGAACACTGAAGCTTTCTTT	CASSLGRLNTEAFF
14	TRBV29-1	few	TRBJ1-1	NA	TGCAGCGTTGAAGCGGCAGGGGTGAGCACTGAAGCTTTCTTT	CSVEAAGVSTEAFF
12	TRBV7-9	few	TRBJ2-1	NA	TGTGCCAGCAGCCAGAAGAAGAATGAGCAGTTCTTC	CASSQKKNEQFF
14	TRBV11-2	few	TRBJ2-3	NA	TGTGCCAGCAGCTTAGTCCGTGGCACAGATACGCAGTATTTT	CASSLVRGTDTQYF
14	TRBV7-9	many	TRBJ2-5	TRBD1	TGTGCCAGCAGCCTGACAGGGGTCCAAGAGACCCAGTACTTC	CASSLTGVQETQYF
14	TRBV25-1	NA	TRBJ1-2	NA	TGTGCCAGCAGTGGTCAGACCTCTAACTATGGCTACACCTTC	CASSGQTSNYGYTF
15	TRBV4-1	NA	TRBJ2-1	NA	TGCGCCAGCAGCCAAGCTTTGCCAGGGGACAATGAGCAGTTCTTC	CASSQALPGDNEQFF
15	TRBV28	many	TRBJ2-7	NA	TGTGCCAGCAGTCCAAGAACTTCGGGCTCCTACGAGCAGTACTTC	CASSPRTSGSYEQYF
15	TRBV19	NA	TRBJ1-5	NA	TGTGCCAGTAGTATCGGTACCCGGGGGAATCAGCCCCAGCATTTT	CASSIGTRGNQPQHF
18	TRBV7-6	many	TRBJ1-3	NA	TGTGCCAGCAGCTCAATACCTGGGGGGCCCACTTCTGGAAACACCATATATTTT	CASSSIPGGPTSGNTIYF
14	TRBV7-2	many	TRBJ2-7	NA	TGTGCCAGCAGCTTAGCGCCAGGGGTGGGAGAGCAGTACTTC	CASSLAPGVGEQYF
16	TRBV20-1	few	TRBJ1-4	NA	TGCAGTGCTAGAGAAATCCACGGAGCAACTAATGAAAAACTGTTTTTT	CSAREIHGATNEKLFF
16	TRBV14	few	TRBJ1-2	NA	TGTGCCAGCAGCCAAGATATCACTGGGGGGCCCTATGGCTACACCTTC	CASSQDITGGPYGYTF
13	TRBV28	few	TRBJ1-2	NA	TGTGCCAGCACCATGGGCCTCGGCTATGGCTACACCTTC	CASTMGLGYGYTF
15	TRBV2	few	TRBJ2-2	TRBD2	TGTGCCAGCATTGTAGCGGGGGCCTACACCGGGGAGCTGTTTTTT	CASIVAGAYTGELFF
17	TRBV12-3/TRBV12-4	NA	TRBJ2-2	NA	TGTGCCAGCAGAACCGAAGTGTGGCAGGCCAACACCGGGGAGCTGTTTTTT	CASRTEVWQANTGELFF
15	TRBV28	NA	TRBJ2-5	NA	TGTGCCAACAGTCCTCCGGGACGGACTATCGAGACCCAGTACTTC	CANSPPGRTIETQYF
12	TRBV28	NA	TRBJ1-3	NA	TGTGCCAGCGGGACCTCTGGAAACACCATATATTTT	CASGTSGNTIYF
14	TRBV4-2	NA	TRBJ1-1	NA	TGTGCCAGCAGCCAACCCTTAGTGAACACTGAAGCTTTCTTT	CASSQPLVNTEAFF
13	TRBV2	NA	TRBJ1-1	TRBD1	TGTGCCAGCCAGGACAGGGTTAACACTGAAGCTTTCTTT	CASQDRVNTEAFF
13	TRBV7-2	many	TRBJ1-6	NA	TGTGCCAGCAGCTTTCCAGTTAATTCACCCCTCCACTTT	CASSFPVNSPLHF
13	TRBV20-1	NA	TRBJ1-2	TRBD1	TGCAGCTCGTGGACAGGGGGGATCTATGGCTACACCTTC	CSSWTGGIYGYTF
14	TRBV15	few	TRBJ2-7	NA	TGTGCCACCAGCAGAGTCCAGGAGACCCTCGAGCAGTACTTC	CATSRVQETLEQYF
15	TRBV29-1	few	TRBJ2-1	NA	TGCAGCTCCGGGGGCGAAGCGGGAAACTACAATGAGCAGTTCTTC	CSSGGEAGNYNEQFF
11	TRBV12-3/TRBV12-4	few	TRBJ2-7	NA	TGTGCCAGCAGTTCCCGTTACGAGCAGTACTTC	CASSSRYEQYF
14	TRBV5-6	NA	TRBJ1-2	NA	TGTGCCAGCAGCCTGGACCGGGCCTACTATGGCTACACCTTC	CASSLDRAYYGYTF
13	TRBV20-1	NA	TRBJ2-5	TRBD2	TGCAGTGCTAATAGCGGGGGGCAAGAGACCCAGTACTTC	CSANSGGQETQYF
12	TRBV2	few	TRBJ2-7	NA	TGTGCCAGCAGCCAGGGGAGCCACGAGCAGTACTTC	CASSQGSHEQYF
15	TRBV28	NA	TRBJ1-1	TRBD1	TGTGCCAGCAGTCTACAGGGGGTTAGGAACACTGAAGCTTTCTTT	CASSLQGVRNTEAFF
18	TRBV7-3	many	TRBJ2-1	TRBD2	TGTGCCAGCAGCTCCTCCTCGGCAGGACTAGCGGGGGGGGGTGAGCAGTTCTTC	CASSSSSAGLAGGGEQFF
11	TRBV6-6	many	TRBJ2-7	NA	TGTGCCAGCAGTTACAGATACGAGCAGTACTTC	CASSYRYEQYF
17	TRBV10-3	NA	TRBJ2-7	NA	TGTGCCATCAGTGCGACTCTAACAGGGAATCCCGGATACGAGCAGTACTTC	CAISATLTGNPGYEQYF
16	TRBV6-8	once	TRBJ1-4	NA	TGTGCCAGCAGTTACTCAACGACAGCAACTAATGAAAAACTGTTTTTT	CASSYSTTATNEKLFF